These T cell receptor beta chains were read from a single sample in a study of blood T cell repertoires in COVID-19. Clones were sequenced by immunoSEQ multiplex PCR, and TCRdb holds only the in-frame ones, with some missing. The table records under 300,000 clones, about nine tenths of them present only once. The sequenced sample was PBMCs or T cells enriched from blood (not recorded which). The receptors shown here come from a woman aged 35 to 49 with acute COVID-19. The CDR3 runs from the conserved cysteine through the conserved F or W. D genes are given only for firm matches. Clone size appears in some rows only: once, few, many, or a class for an expanded clone.

v_call,d_call,clone_size,j_call,cdr3_aa,cdr3_nt
TRBV11-2,TRBD1,once,TRBJ1-1,CASRLQGALGTEAFF,TGTGCCAGCAGGCTACAGGGGGCGCTGGGCACTGAAGCTTTCTTT
TRBV6-1,TRBD1,NA,TRBJ1-5,CASSVQGFQPQHF,TGTGCCAGCAGTGTACAGGGGTTTCAGCCCCAGCATTTT
TRBV6-5,NA,once,TRBJ1-1,CASSIPTGEAFF,TGTGCCAGCAGTATCCCAACAGGGGAAGCTTTCTTT
TRBV3-1/TRBV3-2,NA,NA,TRBJ2-1,CASSPLLRGARGRHNEQFF,TGTGCCAGCAGCCCTCTCCTTCGGGGGGCGCGGGGGCGCCACAATGAGCAGTTCTTC
TRBV5-6,TRBD1,NA,TRBJ1-6,CASSLEQGAGYNSPLHF,TGTGCCAGCAGCTTGGAACAGGGGGCTGGCTATAATTCACCCCTCCACTTT
TRBV2,NA,few,TRBJ1-3,CASQRGSGNTIYF,TGTGCCAGTCAAAGGGGCTCTGGAAACACCATATATTTT
TRBV30,NA,NA,TRBJ1-6,CAWRRENSPLHF,TGTGCCTGGAGACGCGAAAATTCACCCCTCCACTTT
TRBV4-2,TRBD2,NA,TRBJ2-5,CASSLSGGKNQETQYF,TGTGCCAGCAGCCTGAGCGGGGGGAAAAACCAAGAGACCCAGTACTTC
TRBV5-8,NA,NA,TRBJ1-5,CASSLIQGGNQPQHF,TGTGCCAGCAGCTTGATACAGGGTGGCAATCAGCCCCAGCATTTT
TRBV7-2,NA,NA,TRBJ2-3,CASSLRGRATDTQYF,TGTGCCAGCAGCTTACGCGGGCGCGCGACAGATACGCAGTATTTT
TRBV6-5,TRBD2,NA,TRBJ2-3,CASRLAGGTDTQYF,TGTGCCAGCAGACTAGCGGGGGGCACAGATACGCAGTATTTT
TRBV7-2,TRBD1,NA,TRBJ2-1,CASIIQGAEAYNEQFF,TGTGCCAGCATTATACAGGGGGCGGAGGCCTACAATGAGCAGTTCTTC
TRBV11-2,NA,NA,TRBJ1-1,CASSLGRGSEAFF,TGTGCCAGCAGCTTAGGCAGGGGCTCTGAAGCTTTCTTT
TRBV19,TRBD2,NA,TRBJ2-1,CASATASGSQWDEQFF,TGTGCCAGCGCTACGGCTAGCGGGAGCCAGTGGGATGAGCAGTTCTTC
TRBV28,NA,NA,TRBJ1-4,CASSLSTGYNEKLFF,TGTGCCAGCAGTTTATCCACAGGATATAATGAAAAACTGTTTTTT
TRBV11-2,NA,NA,TRBJ1-1,CASSLGGHRRAFF,TGTGCCAGCAGCTTAGGGGGACACCGGAGAGCTTTCTTT
TRBV24-1,NA,NA,TRBJ2-5,CATSDRLDGTQYF,TGTGCCACCAGTGATCGACTGGATGGGACCCAGTACTTC
TRBV3-1/TRBV3-2,NA,NA,TRBJ2-7,CASSQGWAQYF,TGTGCCAGCAGCCAAGGTTGGGCTCAGTACTTC
TRBV24-1,TRBD1,NA,TRBJ1-5,CATSDFGDREEPQHF,TGTGCCACCAGTGATTTTGGGGACAGGGAGGAGCCCCAGCATTTT
TRBV6-5,TRBD1,NA,TRBJ2-7,CAIQGDLYEQYF,TGTGCCATTCAGGGGGACCTCTACGAGCAGTACTTC
TRBV12-3/TRBV12-4,NA,NA,TRBJ1-2,CASSFSTSHTF,TGTGCCAGCAGTTTTTCCACATCACACACCTTC
TRBV4-2,NA,NA,TRBJ1-2,CASSQDLLATRSGYTF,TGTGCCAGCAGCCAAGATCTTTTGGCCACCAGATCCGGCTACACCTTC
TRBV6-1,TRBD2,NA,TRBJ2-3,CASSEAPTLAGGTDTQYF,TGTGCCAGCAGTGAAGCGCCCACCCTAGCGGGGGGTACAGATACGCAGTATTTT
TRBV7-9,NA,once,TRBJ2-1,CASSLGRRTYNEQFF,TGTGCCAGCAGCTTAGGGAGACGGACCTACAATGAGCAGTTCTTC